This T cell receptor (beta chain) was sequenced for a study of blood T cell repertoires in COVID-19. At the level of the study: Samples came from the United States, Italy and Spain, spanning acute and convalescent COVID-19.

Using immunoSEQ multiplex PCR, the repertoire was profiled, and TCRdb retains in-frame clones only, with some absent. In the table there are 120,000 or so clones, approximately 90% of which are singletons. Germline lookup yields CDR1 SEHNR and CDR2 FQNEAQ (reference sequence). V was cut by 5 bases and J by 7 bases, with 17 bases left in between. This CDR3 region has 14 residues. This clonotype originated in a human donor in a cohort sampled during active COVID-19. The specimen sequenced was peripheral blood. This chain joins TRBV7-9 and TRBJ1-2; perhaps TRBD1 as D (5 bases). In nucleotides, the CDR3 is TGTGCCAGCAGCCCTAGGGGCGCCTCGGGTGGCTACACCTTC. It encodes CASSPRGASGGYTF. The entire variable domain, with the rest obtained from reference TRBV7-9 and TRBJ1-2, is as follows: DTGVSQNPRHKITKRGQNVTFRCDPISEHNRLYWYRQTLGQGPEFLTYFQNEAQLEKSRLLSDRFSAERPKGSFSTLEIQRTEQGDSAMYLCASSPRGASGGYTFGSGTRLTVV.